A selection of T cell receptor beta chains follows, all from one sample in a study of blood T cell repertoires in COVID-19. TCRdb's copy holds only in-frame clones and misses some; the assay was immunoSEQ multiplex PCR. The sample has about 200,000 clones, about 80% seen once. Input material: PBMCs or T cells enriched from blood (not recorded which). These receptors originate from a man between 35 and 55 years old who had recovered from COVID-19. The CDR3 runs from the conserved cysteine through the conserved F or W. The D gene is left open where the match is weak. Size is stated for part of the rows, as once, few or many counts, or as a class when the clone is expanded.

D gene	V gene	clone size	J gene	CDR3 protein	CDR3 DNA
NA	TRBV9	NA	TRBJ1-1	CASSMGLANTEAFF	TGTGCCAGCAGCATGGGACTGGCGAACACTGAAGCTTTCTTT
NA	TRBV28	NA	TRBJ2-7	CASRRDNPNEQYF	TGTGCCAGCAGACGGGATAATCCCAACGAGCAGTACTTC
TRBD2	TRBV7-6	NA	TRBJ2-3	CASSLGLAGGQDTQYF	TGTGCCAGCAGCCTGGGGTTAGCGGGGGGGCAAGATACGCAGTATTTT
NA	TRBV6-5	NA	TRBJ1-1	CASSSGGNTEAFF	TGTGCCAGCAGTTCCGGGGGGAACACTGAAGCTTTCTTT
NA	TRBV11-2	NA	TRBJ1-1	CASSRNRDEAFF	TGTGCCAGCAGTCGCAACCGCGATGAAGCTTTCTTT
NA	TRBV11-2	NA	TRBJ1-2	CASSLQDLKNYGYTF	TGTGCCAGCAGCTTACAGGACTTAAAGAACTATGGCTACACCTTC
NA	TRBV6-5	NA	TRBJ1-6	CASSYAVYNSPLHF	TGTGCCAGCAGTTACGCAGTCTATAATTCACCCCTCCACTTT
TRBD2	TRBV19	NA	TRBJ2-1	CASSIVAGDYGNEQFF	TGTGCCAGTAGTATAGTGGCGGGGGACTACGGGAATGAGCAGTTCTTC
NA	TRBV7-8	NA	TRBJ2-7	CASSDRAYEQYF	TGTGCCAGCAGCGACAGAGCCTACGAGCAGTACTTC
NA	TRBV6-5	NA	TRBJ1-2	CASSYSIGGGYTF	TGTGCCAGCAGTTACTCGATCGGGGGTGGCTACACCTTC
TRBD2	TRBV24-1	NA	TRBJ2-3	CATSDRTSGKGTDTQYF	TGTGCCACCAGTGACCGGACTAGCGGGAAAGGCACAGATACGCAGTATTTT
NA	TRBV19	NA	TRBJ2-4	CASSISSGYGNIQYF	TGTGCCAGTAGTATCTCCTCAGGGTATGGAAACATTCAGTACTTC
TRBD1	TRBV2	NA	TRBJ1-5	CASRETGVDQPQHF	TGTGCCAGCAGGGAGACAGGGGTGGATCAGCCCCAGCATTTT
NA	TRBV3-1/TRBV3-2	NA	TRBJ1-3	CASSQIEGNTIYF	TGTGCCAGCAGCCAAATAGAGGGAAACACCATATATTTT
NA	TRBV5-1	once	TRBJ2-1	CASSLVPSSEQFF	TGCGCCAGCAGCTTGGTCCCTTCTTCGGAGCAGTTCTTC
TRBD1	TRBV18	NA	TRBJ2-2	CASSRQGSNTGELFF	TGTGCCAGCTCAAGACAGGGATCGAACACCGGGGAGCTGTTTTTT
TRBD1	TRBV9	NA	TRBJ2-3	CASSVNRGHPLTDTQYF	TGTGCCAGCAGCGTAAACAGGGGGCACCCCCTCACAGATACGCAGTATTTT
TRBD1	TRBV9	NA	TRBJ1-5	CASSVIRTGWDQPQHF	TGTGCCAGCAGCGTAATAAGGACAGGGTGGGATCAGCCCCAGCATTTT
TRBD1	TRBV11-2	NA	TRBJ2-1	CASRTGAPPEQFF	TGTGCCAGCAGAACAGGGGCCCCGCCCGAGCAGTTCTTC
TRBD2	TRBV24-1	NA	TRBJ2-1	CATSDFSGASGVSDEQFF	TGTGCCACCAGTGATTTTTCGGGTGCGAGCGGGGTCAGCGATGAGCAGTTCTTC
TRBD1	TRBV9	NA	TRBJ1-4	CASSVTGGVNEKLFF	TGTGCCAGCAGCGTAACAGGGGGAGTCAATGAAAAACTGTTTTTT
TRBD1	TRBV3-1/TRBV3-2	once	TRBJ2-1	CASSSTGQGEQFF	TGTGCCAGCAGCTCAACGGGACAGGGTGAGCAGTTCTTC
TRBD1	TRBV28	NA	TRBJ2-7	CASNGRDSTYEQYF	TGTGCCAGCAACGGAAGGGACAGCACATACGAGCAGTACTTC